This is a list of T cell receptor beta chains from one sample in a study of blood T cell repertoires in COVID-19. Sequenced by immunoSEQ multiplex PCR; TCRdb stores in-frame clones only, minus some. The sample shows roughly 120,000 clones, roughly 90% of them seen only once. Sequenced sample: peripheral blood. The receptors were sampled from a man in his sixties with COVID-19, enrolled during active disease. Each CDR3 is given without its conserved first and last residue.

v_call	j_call	cdr3_aa
TRBV5-4	TRBJ2-5	ASSLTGVETQY
TRBV4-2	TRBJ2-1	ASSTGLAGAGF
TRBV21-1	TRBJ1-5	ASSKLKGESGNQPQH
TRBV4-1	TRBJ2-2	ASSQVPGGVGRDTGELF
TRBV11-2	TRBJ2-1	ASSLKAPINEQF
TRBV4-1	TRBJ1-6	ASSQDLAQAGSPLH
TRBV4-1	TRBJ2-1	ASSPGLAGANEQF
TRBV5-8	TRBJ2-7	ASSSGSYHEQY
TRBV5-6	TRBJ2-7	ASSLKGTEAYEQY
TRBV5-1	TRBJ2-7	ASSWDRVSYEQY
TRBV29-1	TRBJ1-1	SVEGARYTEAF
TRBV30	TRBJ1-3	AWIRGPQWSGNTIY
TRBV2	TRBJ2-2	ASSERPSGRTGELF